The 2 T cell receptor beta chains below come from one sample, sequenced in a study of blood T cell repertoires in COVID-19. Only in-frame clones appear in the TCRdb table, and some are missing; sequencing was by immunoSEQ multiplex PCR. The sample includes some 150,000 clones, 88% seen only once; the top ten take about 1.5%. Sequencing was performed on peripheral blood. These receptors were obtained from a woman aged 55-69 years with acute or convalescent COVID-19.

The rearrangement uses TRBV6-6 and TRBJ2-7; TRBD2 is a possible D gene (7 bases). Germline loops: CDR1 MNHNY, CDR2 SVGAGI (reference sequence). V gave up 7 bases and J gave up 2 bases, with 12 bases separating them. The CDR3 consists of 13 residues. CDR3 sequence (DNA): TGTGCCAGCACCTCGGGGGGCACCTACGAGCAGTACTTC. Translated, it gives CASTSGGTYEQYF.

The chain recombines TRBV19 with TRBJ1-1; a possible D gene is TRBD1 (6 bases). Germline values: CDR1 LNHDA, CDR2 SQIVND (reference sequence). The CDR3 runs to 21 residues. V was pared by 0 bases and J by 7 bases, with 33 bases between. CDR3 residues: CASSIDIGGSGPLTIYYEAFF. The CDR3 DNA follows: TGTGCCAGTAGTATAGATATTGGGGGCTCGGGTCCCCTTACTATCTATTATGAAGCTTTCTTT.